This T cell receptor beta chain stems from a study of blood T cell repertoires in COVID-19. As for the study in general: Sites in the United States, Italy and Spain provided acute and convalescent COVID-19 samples. The analysed material was cDNA or gDNA that came from T cells, B-cell-depleted T cells, or PBMCs.

Trimming took off 1 base at V and 12 bases at J, with 9 bases between the two ends. CDR3 size: 11 residues. Original analysis: Estimates of nucleated cell counts were drawn from the amplification of reference gene primers. Using immunoSEQ multiplex PCR, the repertoire was profiled, and TCRdb retains in-frame clones only, with some absent. For V, J and clone size, that table is used; D and trimming come from the DNA. This table has some 190,000 clones, about 84% appearing once. What was sequenced was PBMCs or T cells enriched from blood (not recorded which). This TCR derives from a man between 40 and 49 years old with acute COVID-19. The chain employs TRBV23-1 and TRBJ1-2, with D unresolved. TRBV23-1 is marked as an open reading frame, function uncertain. The CDR3 DNA follows: TGCGCCAGCAGTCAATATGGCAGGAACACCTTC. It yields the protein CASSQYGRNTF.